Listed here are 25 T cell receptor beta chains from one sample, sequenced in a study of blood T cell repertoires in COVID-19. TCRdb's table, derived via immunoSEQ multiplex PCR, lists solely in-frame clones and lacks some. The sample records more than 250,000 clones, 92% being singletons. The sample was PBMCs or T cells enriched from blood (not recorded which). The receptors shown here come from a woman aged 30 to 39 who had recovered from COVID-19.

Details on this clone: A read error may produce the germline difference seen at one junction end. This chain uses TRBV23-1 with TRBJ2-3, with D perhaps TRBD2 (6 bases). TRBV23-1 is marked as an open reading frame, function uncertain. CDR3 length: 19 residues. CDR3 sequence: CASSQSFVAGRSPTYTQYF. CDR3 sequence (DNA): TGCGCCAGCAGTCAATCGTTCGTGGCGGGAAGGTCCCCCACATATACGCAGTATTTT.

The chain combines TRBV10-2 with TRBJ2-5, with 13 bases aligning to TRBD2. Germline loops: CDR1 WSHSY, CDR2 SAAADI. Unmatched junction bases numbered 3, after V lost 4 bases and J lost 4 bases. This CDR3 comprises 15 residues. The CDR3 region is CASSGTSGSTETQYF. As DNA, the CDR3 is TGCGCCAGCAGTGGGACTAGCGGGAGTACAGAGACCCAGTACTTC.

The V and J genes are TRBV28 and TRBJ2-5, with 8 positions matching TRBD1. CDR1 is MDHEN, CDR2 SYDVKM, per germline. The CDR3 length is 17 residues. With V trimmed by 7 bases and J by 3 bases, 16 bases remained unmatched. CDR3 loop: CASTPYRPETGEETQYF. The CDR3 region has the DNA TGTGCCAGCACCCCCTATAGGCCCGAGACAGGGGAAGAGACCCAGTACTTC.

A single count supports this clone. The rearrangement uses TRBV7-2 and TRBJ2-1; D call uncertain. The CDR3 totals 15 residues. Germline V gives CDR1 SGHTA, CDR2 FQGNSA. Trimming stripped 1 base from V and 3 bases from J, with 10 bases between. The CDR3 DNA sequence: TGTGCCAGCAGCTTAGAGAGCTATCGCTACAATGAGCAGTTCTTC. Protein: CASSLESYRYNEQFF.

This chain joins TRBV13 and TRBJ1-2; D might be TRBD1 (5 bases). Germline V lookup: CDR1 PRHDT, CDR2 FYEKMQ (reference sequence). The CDR3 totals 13 residues. The ends were cut back, 7 bases at V and 6 bases at J, with 15 bases in the middle. Here the CDR3 DNA reads TGTGCCAGCACCCAGGGAGGATTGGATGGCTACACCTTC. This gives the protein CASTQGGLDGYTF.

The gene calls are TRBV5-4 and TRBJ2-3, with 7 bases that match TRBD2. The V gene's germline CDR1 is SGHNT and CDR2 YYREEE (reference sequence). V lost 3 bases, J lost 2 bases, and 9 bases stayed unmatched. The CDR3 has 16 residues. CDR3 bases: TGTGCCAGCAGCTCCCGGACTAGTGCAATCACAGATACGCAGTATTTT. It codes for CASSSRTSAITDTQYF.

The gene calls are TRBV9 and TRBJ2-3; the match to TRBD2 covers 9 bases. The CDR3 length is 15 residues. Germline CDR1 is SGDLS and CDR2 is YYNGEE. Losses at the gene ends were 4 bases for V and 6 bases for J; bases not matched to a gene: 9. The CDR3 nucleotides are TGTGCCAGCAGCCCCCGGGAGAGCGGGGGGGATACGCAGTATTTT. Translated: CASSPRESGGDTQYF.

The rearrangement joins TRBV9 to TRBJ2-2, with 7 bases fitting TRBD1. This CDR3 is 14 amino acids long. The ends lost 3 bases at V and 7 bases at J; junction bases unmatched: 6. Germline V CDR1 and CDR2: SGDLS, YYNGEE. The CDR3: CASSARQGGGELFF. For the CDR3, the DNA is TGTGCCAGCAGCGCCCGACAGGGTGGCGGGGAGCTGTTTTTT.

This CDR3 reads CASSMRARDTEAFF. The CDR3 DNA reads as TGTGCCAGTAGTATGCGGGCTAGGGACACTGAAGCTTTCTTT. This rearrangement joins TRBV19 to TRBJ1-1; D is uncertain. CDR3 length: 14 residues. Germline lookup yields CDR1 LNHDA and CDR2 SQIVND (reference sequence). With 3 bases removed from V and 3 bases from J, the gap between germline ends came to 11 bases.

The V and J genes are TRBV5-6 and TRBJ2-1; no firm D call. The CDR3 is made up of 17 amino acids. With 0 bases removed from V and 1 base from J, the gap between germline ends came to 14 bases. From germline, CDR1 is SGHDT and CDR2 YYEEEE. In DNA form, the CDR3 reads TGTGCCAGCAGCTTGGACCGCGACTCCTTATCCTACAATGAGCAGTTCTTC. It is translated as CASSLDRDSLSYNEQFF.

The chain recombines TRBV29-1 with TRBJ2-5; D might be TRBD1 (6 bases). The germline CDR1 and CDR2 sequences are SQVTM and ANQGSEA. The CDR3 consists of 11 residues. With 7 bases removed from V and 11 bases from J, the gap between germline ends came to 17 bases. The DNA of the CDR3 is TGCAGCGCCGACAGGTCCGGAATACAGTACTTC. The encoded protein is CSADRSGIQYF.

This sequence joins TRBV5-1 and TRBJ1-3; 7 positions match TRBD1. CDR1 and CDR2 (germline): SGHRS, YFSETQ. The CDR3 covers 13 residues. The V and J ends lost 3 bases and 6 bases, in that order; junction bases with no gene match: 3. CDR3 in DNA: TGCGCCAGCAGCTCGGGACAGCTAAACACCATATATTTT. Amino acids: CASSSGQLNTIYF.

The V call is TRBV2, the J call TRBJ1-2; D unresolved. V dropped 7 bases and J dropped 5 bases, with 11 bases sitting between them. Germline V gives CDR1 SNHLY, CDR2 FYNNEI. The CDR3 is 12 amino acids. DNA for the CDR3: TGTGCCAGCACGCGGATGGAATATGGCTACACCTTC. Protein product: CASTRMEYGYTF. Full variable domain (rest looked up from reference TRBV2 and TRBJ1-2): EPEVTQTPSHQVTQMGQEVILRCVPISNHLYFYWYRQILGQKVEFLVSFYNNEISEKSEIFDDQFSVERPDGSNFTLKIRSTKLEDSAMYFCASTRMEYGYTFGSGTRLTVV.

The chain has TRBV7-3 and TRBJ2-3; 10 bases match TRBD2. The germline V gene has CDR1 SGHTA and CDR2 FQGTGA. The J segment lost 6 bases and the V segment lost 2 bases, leaving 8 bases of the junction unmatched. This CDR3 spans 16 amino acids. CDR3 residues: CASSLGRASGSDTQYF. In DNA, the CDR3 is TGTGCCAGCAGCTTAGGAAGGGCTAGCGGGAGTGATACGCAGTATTTT.

Written as DNA, the CDR3 is TGTGCCAGTAAGAACAGGCTGAACACTGAAGCTTTCTTT. Its protein product is CASKNRLNTEAFF. V usage is TRBV19 and J usage is TRBJ1-1, with a weak D call TRBD1 (5 bases). V was shortened by 7 bases and J by 0 bases, with 9 bases between the two germline ends. Germline CDR1 and CDR2: LNHDA and SQIVND (reference sequence). The CDR3 has 13 amino acids.

This clone has more than one count but fewer than ten. The chain combines TRBV7-8 with TRBJ2-2, with 8 bases lining up with TRBD1. This CDR3 has 16 residues. V lost 5 bases, J lost 3 bases, and 8 bases stayed unmatched. CDR1 SGHVS and CDR2 FQNEAQ come from the germline V gene. CDR3 in amino acids: CASSKTRGPDTGELFF. The CDR3 bases are TGTGCCAGCAGCAAAACCAGGGGGCCTGACACCGGGGAGCTGTTTTTT.

The J gene is TRBJ2-7, the V gene TRBV6-2 or TRBV6-3; tentatively, D is TRBD2 (6 bases). V lost 2 bases, J lost 5 bases, and 13 bases lay in between. CDR1 MNHEY and CDR2 SVGEGT come from the germline V gene. The CDR3 runs to 14 residues. CDR3 amino acids: CASSYPGLRNEQYF. In nucleotides, the CDR3 is TGTGCCAGCAGTTACCCGGGACTCAGGAACGAGCAGTACTTC.

The V call is TRBV6-5, the J call TRBJ1-4, with unresolved D. The germline V and J ends were trimmed by 0 bases and 3 bases, with 5 bases remaining between them. Germline CDR1 reads MNHEY; CDR2 reads SVGAGI. The CDR3 is made up of 14 amino acids. The chain's CDR3 is CASSYSRSNEKLFF. The CDR3 nucleotides read TGTGCCAGCAGTTACTCGAGATCTAATGAAAAACTGTTTTTT.

The V call is TRBV7-2, the J call TRBJ2-7, with TRBD2 as a possible D gene (5 bases). The CDR3 extends over 13 amino acids. The germline gives CDR1 SGHTA, CDR2 FQGNSA. V was shortened by 8 bases and J by 1 base, with 12 bases between the two germline ends. In DNA, the CDR3 is TGTGCCAGCGGAGGTGGCGCATCCTACGAGCAGTACTTC. Translating it yields CASGGGASYEQYF.

The chain links TRBV9 to TRBJ2-7; D is perhaps TRBD1 (6 bases). Germline CDR1 SGDLS, CDR2 YYNGEE. This CDR3 spans 13 amino acids. V lost 3 bases and J lost 2, with 9 bases in between. The CDR3, as DNA: TGTGCCAGCAGCGCGACAGGACCCTACGAGCAGTACTTC. Residues: CASSATGPYEQYF.

The rearrangement uses TRBV4-3 and TRBJ1-1, with 8 bases identical to TRBD1. This CDR3 region has 14 residues. Germline CDR1 reads LGHNA; CDR2 reads YSLEER. Unmatched junction bases numbered 4, after V lost 4 bases and J lost 3 bases. The CDR3 protein is CASSPGGGYTEAFF. The DNA of the CDR3 is TGCGCCAGCAGCCCAGGGGGCGGGTACACTGAAGCTTTCTTT.

This rearrangement joins TRBV24-1 to TRBJ2-1; 8 bases fit TRBD2. The trim removed 7 bases at V and 1 base at J, leaving 8 bases unmatched. The germline gives CDR1 KGHDR, CDR2 SFDVKD. The CDR3 is 16 residues long. The CDR3 DNA follows: TGTGCCACCAGCGACCTTAGCGGGAATTCCTACAATGAGCAGTTCTTC. Translation: CATSDLSGNSYNEQFF.

The chain combines TRBV5-6 with TRBJ1-2, with a weak D call TRBD1 (6 bases). Trimming took 1 base from V and 3 from J, leaving 7 bases between them. This CDR3 is built from 13 residues. Per the germline V gene, CDR1 is SGHDT and CDR2 is YYEEEE. The CDR3 loop reads CASSLSGDYGYTF. The CDR3 region has the DNA TGTGCCAGCAGCTTGTCAGGGGACTATGGCTACACCTTC.

This clone was recorded only once. J is TRBJ2-1 and V is TRBV6-5; a weak D match, TRBD2 (5 bases). Germline-derived CDR1 and CDR2 are MNHEY and SVGAGI. The CDR3 length is 16 residues. V was clipped by 1 base and J by 8 bases, with 18 bases between them. CDR3 nucleotides: TGTGCCAGCAGTTACTTGTCGGGATCCCTAGTCCATGAGCAGTTCTTC. This encodes CASSYLSGSLVHEQFF.

The chain uses TRBV28 and TRBJ2-1, with 11 positions matching TRBD2. The CDR3 is 20 residues long. Germline values: CDR1 MDHEN, CDR2 SYDVKM. With V trimmed by 6 bases and J by 0 bases, 16 bases remained unmatched. As DNA, the CDR3 is TGTGCCAGCAGAAACTCACGATCTAGCGGGAGGACCCCCTCCTACAATGAGCAGTTCTTC. Amino acid sequence: CASRNSRSSGRTPSYNEQFF.